Presented here are 16 T cell receptor beta chains from one specimen sequenced in a study of blood T cell repertoires in COVID-19. Profiling relied on immunoSEQ multiplex PCR, and the TCRdb table lists in-frame clones only, not all of them. The sample lists 65,000 to 70,000 clones; 91% were seen once. The sample comprised peripheral blood. The receptors come from a human donor with active COVID-19. The donor label of this sample is uncertain.

J is TRBJ2-1 and V is TRBV30; TRBD2 matches at 9 bases. The V and J ends lost 2 bases and 9 bases, in that order; junction bases with no gene match: 11. Germline CDR1 is GTSNPN and CDR2 is SVGIG (reference sequence). This CDR3 spans 15 amino acids. The CDR3 is CAWSPLSGSSGEQFF. In DNA form, the CDR3 reads TGTGCCTGGAGTCCCCTTAGCGGGAGTTCGGGTGAGCAGTTCTTC.

The CDR3 DNA sequence: TGTGCCAGCAGCTCCGCAGGGATGGCCACTGAAGCTTTCTTT. Amino acid sequence: CASSSAGMATEAFF. This chain joins TRBV5-4 and TRBJ1-1, with D possibly TRBD1 on 5 matching bases. Between the trimmed V and J ends, which lost 3 bases and 4 bases, there was a span of 13 bases. The CDR3 is made up of 14 amino acids. The V gene's germline CDR1 is SGHNT and CDR2 YYREEE (reference sequence).

The chain joins TRBV24-1 to TRBJ2-7; 9 nucleotides agree with TRBD1. The germline gives CDR1 KGHDR, CDR2 SFDVKD. This CDR3 is built from 15 residues. After removal of 2 bases from V and 5 bases from J, the junction contained 6 bases not matched to a gene. The CDR3 sequence is CATSDWGQGTHEQYF. The CDR3 DNA reads TGTGCCACCAGTGATTGGGGACAGGGTACCCACGAGCAGTACTTC.

The gene calls are TRBV2 and TRBJ2-7; perhaps TRBD2 as D (6 bases). Germline V CDR1 and CDR2: SNHLY, FYNNEI. V lost 6 bases, J lost 2 bases, and 14 bases lay in between. This CDR3 region has 14 residues. CDR3 coding DNA: TGTGCCAGCAGCCTTCTAGCGACCACCTACGAGCAGTACTTC. Translated, it gives CASSLLATTYEQYF.

V usage is TRBV7-9 and J usage is TRBJ2-2, with a tentative D call TRBD1 (5 bases). The CDR3 loop spans 15 amino acids. Looked up from germline, CDR1 is SEHNR and CDR2 is FQNEAQ (reference sequence). V was shortened by 4 bases and J by 7 bases, with 16 bases between the two germline ends. CDR3 nucleotide sequence: TGTGCCAGCAGCTCTACAAGGGGCGCGGACGGGGAGCTGTTTTTT. Encoded protein: CASSSTRGADGELFF.

V usage is TRBV3-1 (or the pseudogene TRBV3-2) and J usage is TRBJ2-3, with 14 bases identical to TRBD2. V trimming: 10 bases; J trimming: 8 bases; junction bases outside the gene matches: 8. Germline V gene lookup returns CDR1 LGHDT and CDR2 YNNKEL (reference sequence). The CDR3 runs to 14 residues. CDR3 sequence (DNA): TGTGCCACCGGGACTAGCGGGAGTTGGGGTACGCAGTATTTT. Translation: CATGTSGSWGTQYF.

The chain links TRBV10-3 to TRBJ1-1; a possible D gene is TRBD1 (6 bases). Trimming removed 8 bases at V and 1 base at J, with 11 bases between. Germline V CDR1 and CDR2: ENHRY, SYGVKD. This CDR3 is built from 13 residues. CDR3 amino acids: CAIGTTGNTEAFF. The CDR3 DNA reads TGTGCCATCGGGACAACAGGGAACACTGAAGCTTTCTTT.

There are a few counts of this clone. CDR3 DNA: TGTGCCAGTAGTATTGGTCTCGAGTTCAATCAGCCCCAGCATTTT. This sequence encodes CASSIGLEFNQPQHF. The chain recombines TRBV19 with TRBJ1-5, with D unresolved. V lost 3 bases and J lost 3, with 12 bases in between. There are 15 residues in the CDR3. Germline CDR1 LNHDA, CDR2 SQIVND (reference sequence).

This clone was counted a few times. This CDR3 reads CAWRLLAITGELFF. The CDR3 DNA follows: TGTGCCTGGAGGCTACTAGCGATAACCGGGGAGCTGTTTTTT. The rearrangement joins TRBV30 to TRBJ2-2; 7 bases are shared with TRBD2. The trim removed 3 bases at V and 5 bases at J, leaving 6 bases unmatched. This CDR3 comprises 14 residues. Germline CDR1 reads GTSNPN; CDR2 reads SVGIG (reference sequence).

V usage is TRBV6-1 and J usage is TRBJ1-2, with 9 bases fitting TRBD1. There are 14 residues in the CDR3. Germline CDR1 reads MNHNS; CDR2 reads SASEGT. V trimming: 3 bases; J trimming: 8 bases; junction bases outside the gene matches: 7. The CDR3 DNA reads as TGTGCCAGCAGTGAGCCCCGGACAGGGGACGGCTACACCTTC. This translates into CASSEPRTGDGYTF.

This chain links TRBV28 with TRBJ1-3; TRBD1 matches at 8 bases. Unmatched junction bases numbered 9, after V lost 1 base and J lost 4 bases. The CDR3 has 17 residues. The germline V gene encodes CDR1 MDHEN and CDR2 SYDVKM. The CDR3 DNA is TGTGCCAGCAGTTTATACCTCTCAGGGGGCGCGGGAAACACCATATATTTT. This translates into CASSLYLSGGAGNTIYF.

The J gene is TRBJ1-6, the V gene TRBV4-2, with D tentatively TRBD1 (5 bases). The ends were cut back, 3 bases at V and 16 bases at J, with 16 bases in the middle. The CDR3 has 13 amino acids. Germline V gene sequence: CDR1 LGHNA, CDR2 YNFKEQ. CDR3 sequence: CASSHPEQVLLHF. The DNA of the CDR3 is TGTGCCAGCAGCCACCCCGAACAGGTTTTGCTCCACTTT.

The J gene is TRBJ2-7, the V gene TRBV28; 8 nucleotides line up with TRBD2. This CDR3 has 15 residues. Germline CDR1 reads MDHEN; CDR2 reads SYDVKM. The trim removed 7 bases at V and 3 bases at J, leaving 11 bases unmatched. CDR3 coding DNA: TGTGCCAGCACCGAGAGCGGGAGTGCTTTCTACGAGCAGTACTTC. It yields the protein CASTESGSAFYEQYF.

Notes on this clone: The sample holds other DNA sequences that translate to the same CDR3. CDR3 loop: CASSLAGNTEAFF. The CDR3 DNA is TGCGCCAGCAGCTTGGCAGGGAACACTGAAGCTTTCTTT. This chain uses TRBV5-1 with TRBJ1-1; D remains unclear. Trimming left V 0 bases short and J 1 base short, with 4 bases between. Germline loops: CDR1 SGHRS, CDR2 YFSETQ. The CDR3 sequence is 13 residues long.

The V gene is TRBV7-7, the J gene TRBJ2-2, with D unclear. V gave up 0 bases and J gave up 0 bases, with 8 bases separating them. This CDR3 comprises 16 residues. The V gene's germline CDR1 is SSHAT and CDR2 FNYEAQ (reference sequence). CDR3 residues: CASSLAGNANTGELFF. In DNA, the CDR3 is TGTGCCAGCAGCTTAGCGGGCAACGCGAACACCGGGGAGCTGTTTTTT. Drawing the rest from reference TRBV7-7 and TRBJ2-2, the complete variable domain is GAGVSQSPRYKVTKRGQDVTLRCDPISSHATLYWYQQALGQGPEFLTYFNYEAQPDKSGLPSDRFSAERPEGSISTLTIQRTEQRDSAMYRCASSLAGNANTGELFFGEGSRLTVL.

This chain connects TRBV9 to TRBJ2-3; D might be TRBD2 (5 bases). The germline CDR1 and CDR2 sequences are SGDLS and YYNGEE. This CDR3 contains 16 residues. Between the trimmed V and J ends, which lost 2 bases and 3 bases, there was a span of 16 bases. The CDR3 loop reads CASSVGRTSVTDTQYF. The CDR3 DNA sequence: TGTGCCAGCAGCGTTGGTCGTACTAGTGTGACAGATACGCAGTATTTT.